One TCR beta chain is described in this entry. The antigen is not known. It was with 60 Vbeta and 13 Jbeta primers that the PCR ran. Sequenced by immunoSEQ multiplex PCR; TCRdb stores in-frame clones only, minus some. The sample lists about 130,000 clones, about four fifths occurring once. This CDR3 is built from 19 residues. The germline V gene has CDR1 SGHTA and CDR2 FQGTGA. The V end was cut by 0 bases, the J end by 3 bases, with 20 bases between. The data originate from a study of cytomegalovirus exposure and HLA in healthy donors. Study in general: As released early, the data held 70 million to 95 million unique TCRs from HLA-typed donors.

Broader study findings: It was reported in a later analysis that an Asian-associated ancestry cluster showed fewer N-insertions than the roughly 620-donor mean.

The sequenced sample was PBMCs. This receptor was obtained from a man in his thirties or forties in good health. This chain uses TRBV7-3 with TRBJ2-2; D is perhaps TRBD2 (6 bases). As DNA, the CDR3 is TGTGCCAGCAGCTTAACCGGTTTGTCGGCTAGCGCTTACACCGGGGAGCTGTTTTTT. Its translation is CASSLTGLSASAYTGELFF.